The clone carrying this T cell receptor (beta chain) was detected ten times or more. Its matching antigen is unknown. This entry is derived from a study of blood T cells in healthy people across ages. Background on the study: Per every two T cells, about one barcoded beta molecule was captured by template switching.

The CDR3 loop spans 16 amino acids. Losses at the gene ends were 4 bases for V and 0 bases for J; bases not matched to a gene: 8. Study findings and constraints: With age, beta diversity per million T cells declined roughly linearly, significantly by 30 to 50.

A second PCR, run for roughly 7 to 12 cycles, used a sample-barcoded 5' primer plus a J-beta primer mix. TCRdb processed the 5' RACE reads anew with MiXCR; each CDR3 protein has one entry. Of about 1.6 million distinct CDR3 sequences listed, roughly 30% are singletons. This sequence was found in a woman aged 30 to 39 in good health. Sequencing was carried out using blood. The J gene is TRBJ1-2, the V gene TRBV12-3 or TRBV12-4; 7 nucleotides line up with TRBD1. CDR3 coding DNA: TGTGCCAGCAGTTCCAACAGGGGTTTAGCTAACTATGGCTACACCTTC. Translated: CASSSNRGLANYGYTF.